These 15 T cell receptor beta chains share one sample of origin, sequenced in a study of OX40 agonist ivuxolimab in advanced cancers. The protocol was immunoSEQ multiplex PCR, while the TCRdb copy is restricted to in-frame clones and leaves out a portion. The data contain tens of thousands of clones, approximately 80% of them seen just once; the ten biggest clones take up roughly 36%. The sequenced sample was CD4+ or CD8+ T cells sorted from blood, obtained in a trial of the OX40 agonist ivuxolimab. Receptors were obtained from an adult with an advanced solid tumor such as melanoma, head and neck, liver or kidney cancer.

The genes are TRBV27 and TRBJ1-5, with unresolved D. The CDR3 runs 15 residues. The germline V gene encodes CDR1 MNHEY and CDR2 SMNVEV (reference sequence). V dropped 0 bases and J dropped 0 bases, with 6 bases sitting between them. CDR3 in amino acids: CASSLSSYSNQPQHF. The CDR3 DNA is TGTGCCAGCAGTTTATCCAGCTATAGCAATCAGCCCCAGCATTTT.

The chain couples TRBV7-9 to TRBJ2-5, with 8 bases lining up with TRBD2. V lost 2 bases to trimming and J lost 1 base; unmatched junction nucleotides: 6. Germline-derived CDR1 and CDR2 are SEHNR and FQNEAQ (reference sequence). The length of the CDR3 is 16 residues. CDR3 loop: CASSLPKGTSQETQYF. The CDR3 DNA reads TGTGCCAGCAGCTTACCTAAGGGGACTAGCCAAGAGACCCAGTACTTC.

This chain connects TRBV5-4 to TRBJ2-1; 7 nucleotides align to TRBD1. V gave up 4 bases and J gave up 3 bases; unmatched junction bases: 4. The CDR3 contains 14 residues. The V gene's germline CDR1 is SGHNT and CDR2 YYREEE (reference sequence). CDR3 sequence reads: CASSKWDSYNEQFF. CDR3 DNA: TGTGCCAGCAGCAAATGGGACAGCTACAATGAGCAGTTCTTC. The entire variable domain, with the rest obtained from reference TRBV5-4 and TRBJ2-1, is as follows: ETGVTQSPTHLIKTRGQQVTLRCSSQSGHNTVSWYQQALGQGPQFIFQYYREEENGRGNFPPRFSGLQFPNYSSELNVNALELDDSALYLCASSKWDSYNEQFFGPGTRLTVL.

This rearrangement joins TRBV11-2 to TRBJ2-2, with D unresolved. There are 14 residues in the CDR3. Germline loops: CDR1 SGHAT, CDR2 FQNNGV. V dropped 3 bases and J dropped 1 base, with 6 bases sitting between them. CDR3 DNA sequence: TGTGCCAGCAGCTTGTCCAGGAACACCGGGGAGCTGTTTTTT. Residues: CASSLSRNTGELFF. Supplemented by reference TRBV11-2 and TRBJ2-2, the full variable domain reads EAGVAQSPRYKIIEKRQSVAFWCNPISGHATLYWYQQILGQGPKLLIQFQNNGVVDDSQLPKDRFSAERLKGVDSTLKIQPAKLEDSAVYLCASSLSRNTGELFFGEGSRLTVL.

CDR3 sequence reads: CASSGPTNYGYTF. The CDR3 DNA reads TGTGCCAGCAGTGGACCGACTAACTATGGCTACACCTTC. The rearrangement uses TRBV25-1 and TRBJ1-2; D gene unclear. V lost 4 bases and J 0 bases, leaving 6 bases between the germline ends. The CDR3 contains 13 residues. Germline loops: CDR1 MGHDK, CDR2 SYGVNS.

The rearrangement links TRBV5-4 to TRBJ1-2; TRBD1 matches 7 bases. Germline CDR1 SGHNT, CDR2 YYREEE (reference sequence). Trimming cost V 4 bases and J 8 bases; bases outside gene matches: 11. The CDR3 is 14 residues long. This CDR3 reads CASSPNAGGNGYTF. The CDR3 coding sequence is TGTGCCAGCAGCCCCAATGCAGGGGGGAACGGCTACACCTTC.

V gene TRBV14 combines with J gene TRBJ2-1, with 7 bases aligning to TRBD1. The CDR3 is 16 residues long. Losses at the gene ends were 0 bases for V and 3 bases for J; bases not matched to a gene: 5. Germline-derived CDR1 and CDR2 are SGHDN and FVKESK. CDR3 region: CASSQDRWDSYNEQFF. The CDR3 nucleotides are TGTGCCAGCAGCCAAGATCGGTGGGACAGCTACAATGAGCAGTTCTTC.

Here the CDR3 reads CASSLVGGAGTGELFF. CDR3 coding DNA: TGTGCCAGCAGTTTAGTAGGGGGCGCGGGCACCGGGGAGCTGTTTTTT. The chain has TRBV27 and TRBJ2-2, with TRBD1 identical over 7 bases. The CDR3 is 16 amino acids. J lost 4 bases, V lost 2 bases, and 7 bases had no gene match. Germline V lookup: CDR1 MNHEY, CDR2 SMNVEV (reference sequence).

The chain links TRBV4-1 to TRBJ2-5; tentatively, D is TRBD1 (5 bases). The CDR3 has 18 amino acids. V dropped 0 bases and J dropped 5 bases, with 22 bases sitting between them. In germline, CDR1 is MGHRA, CDR2 YSYEKL. The CDR3 loop reads CASSQDPPGLGLRETQYF. In nucleotides, the CDR3 is TGCGCCAGCAGCCAAGATCCCCCAGGGTTGGGGCTGCGGGAGACCCAGTACTTC.

The chain employs TRBV6-1 and TRBJ2-3, with 9 bases matching TRBD1. This CDR3 is 15 amino acids long. Losses at the gene ends were 4 bases for V and 4 bases for J; bases not matched to a gene: 6. Germline-derived CDR1 and CDR2 are MNHNS and SASEGT. The chain's CDR3 is CASSGLGQGPDTQYF. As DNA, the CDR3 is TGTGCCAGCAGTGGTCTGGGACAGGGTCCAGATACGCAGTATTTT.

V usage is TRBV27 and J usage is TRBJ2-1; 8 positions agree with TRBD2. The CDR3 is 15 amino acids. J gave up 2 bases and V 4 bases, and 4 bases lay outside the gene matches. Germline V CDR1 and CDR2: MNHEY, SMNVEV (reference sequence). CDR3: CASSWSGGPYNEQFF. CDR3 coding DNA: TGTGCCAGCAGTTGGAGCGGGGGACCCTACAATGAGCAGTTCTTC.

This clone was picked up one time. The gene calls are TRBV27 and TRBJ2-7, with D uncertain. Per germline, CDR1 MNHEY and CDR2 SMNVEV (reference sequence). V lost 6 bases, J lost 4 bases, and 7 bases lay in between. The CDR3 contains 11 residues. This CDR3 is CASSRGYEQYF. CDR3 coding DNA: TGTGCCAGCAGCCGTGGGTACGAGCAGTACTTC.

The chain combines TRBV29-1 with TRBJ1-1, with D unresolved. The CDR3 loop spans 11 amino acids. The V end was cut by 2 bases, the J end by 5 bases, with 6 bases between. Germline assignment: CDR1 SQVTM and CDR2 ANQGSEA. CDR3 amino acids: CSVEHRTEAFF. CDR3 nucleotides: TGCAGCGTTGAACATCGGACTGAAGCTTTCTTT.

This clone was picked up one time. The gene calls are TRBV11-1 and TRBJ2-3, with 9 bases matching TRBD1. Germline V gene data show CDR1 as SGHAT and CDR2 as FQDESV (reference sequence). This CDR3 is 18 amino acids long. With 7 bases clipped from V and 0 bases from J, the junction kept 14 bases outside the gene matches. The CDR3 is CASTPPPYRGPSTDTQYF. CDR3 sequence (DNA): TGTGCCAGCACTCCCCCCCCTTACAGGGGGCCCAGCACAGATACGCAGTATTTT.

J is TRBJ2-2 and V is TRBV19; 7 bases are shared with TRBD2. V shed 7 bases and J 1 base; nucleotides not matched to a gene: 9. The CDR3 runs 16 residues. Germline V gene lookup returns CDR1 LNHDA and CDR2 SQIVND (reference sequence). The CDR3 region has the DNA TGTGCCAGTACGGAGGAGGAGCGGGAGAACACCGGGGAGCTGTTTTTT. Translation: CASTEEERENTGELFF.